Sequencing of this TCR beta chain was carried out in a study of blood T cell repertoires in COVID-19 (dated by TCRdb to about 2020). For the study in its entirety: Samples covering the acute and convalescent phases of COVID-19 were provided by collaborators in the United States, Italy and Spain. Where available, HLA class I and class II types were taken from metadata supplied by the sample provider and were not determined by assay-based typing. Samples came from the ongoing ImmuneRACE study (first 160 participants) plus 1,254 subjects from 6 global collaborators. The repertoires were made available in a free public database intended to serve as a resource for research on the immune response to SARS-CoV-2. A de-identified subject ID, COVID-19 status, age in years and sex were almost always included in the sample metadata. Subjects who had been exposed to COVID-19, were actively infected with it, or had recovered from it provided the deeply sampled blood TCRbeta repertoires that made up the dataset. The material from the prospective study consisted of cDNA or gDNA derived from T cells, B-cell-depleted T cells, or PBMCs. The paper as a whole reports these results and caveats: The quantity of clinical and demographic metadata differed by source and by participant and was supplied without curation.

TCRbeta CDR3 regions were amplified from genomic DNA using the immunoSEQ Assay, a bias-controlled multiplex PCR. Concerning the study's data processing: Within the assay, amplification of reference gene primers was used to estimate how many nucleated cells each sample contained. Sequence reads were collapsed and filtered to measure the absolute abundance of every unique TCRbeta CDR3 rearrangement. For each sample, productive Simpson clonality was calculated as the square root of Simpson's diversity index across productive rearrangements. Sourced from immuneACCESS, this table was stored by TCRdb with only in-frame sequences that have V and J called. A share of the clones is absent; for the studies checked, an unresolved V gene accounts for under half, and the remainder has no known explanation. The D gene and trimming were derived from the DNA, and the V and J assignments and clone size from that table. The sample yields approximately 290,000 clones; around 82% were counted once. 0.87% of the sample is taken by the ten largest.

At one collaborating source in Seattle, patients were enrolled during active infection and were followed longitudinally through the course of disease. Each collaborating institution followed its own protocols to collect whole blood in K2EDTA tubes. For TCRbeta analysis, collaborators shipped samples in one of three forms: frozen whole blood, isolated PBMCs, or DNA extracted from either of those sample types. Notes on this clone: Its antigen specificity is not known. Base-call qualities are not available, and no considerably larger clone is one nucleotide away.

The CDR3 starts with the cysteine, ends with the phenylalanine, and has 13 residues. The entry retains the CDR3 DNA only, 39 bases that are in frame from base 1. The germline V gene provides CDR1 MDHEN and CDR2 SYDVKM. Trimming leaves V shorter by 9 bases and J shorter by 5 bases, with the junction holding 7 bases beyond the gene matches. The specimen sequenced was peripheral blood. The clonotype was recovered from a human donor with COVID-19, enrolled during active disease. The donor label of this sample is uncertain. The chain uses TRBV28 and TRBJ1-1, with 9 middle bases fitting TRBD1. The CDR3 corresponds to CASLSTGGTEAFF. The sequence in DNA is TGTGCCAGTCTCTCGACAGGGGGAACTGAAGCTTTCTTT.